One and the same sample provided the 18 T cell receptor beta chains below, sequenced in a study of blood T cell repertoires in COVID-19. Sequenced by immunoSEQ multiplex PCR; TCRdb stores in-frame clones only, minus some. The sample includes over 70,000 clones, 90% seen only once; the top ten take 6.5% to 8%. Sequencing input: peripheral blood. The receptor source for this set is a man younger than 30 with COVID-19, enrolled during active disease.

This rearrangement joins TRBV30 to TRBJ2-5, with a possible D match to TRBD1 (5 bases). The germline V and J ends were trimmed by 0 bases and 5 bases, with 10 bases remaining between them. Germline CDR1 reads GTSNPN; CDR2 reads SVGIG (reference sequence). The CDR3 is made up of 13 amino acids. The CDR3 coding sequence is TGTGCCTGGAGTGTAGGTTCAGGGGAGACCCAGTACTTC. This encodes CAWSVGSGETQYF. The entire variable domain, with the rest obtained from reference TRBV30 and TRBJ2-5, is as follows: SQTIHQWPATLVQPVGSPLSLECTVEGTSNPNLYWYRQAAGRGLQLLFYSVGIGQISSEVPQNLSASRPQDRQFILSSKKLLLSDSGFYLCAWSVGSGETQYFGPGTRLLVL.

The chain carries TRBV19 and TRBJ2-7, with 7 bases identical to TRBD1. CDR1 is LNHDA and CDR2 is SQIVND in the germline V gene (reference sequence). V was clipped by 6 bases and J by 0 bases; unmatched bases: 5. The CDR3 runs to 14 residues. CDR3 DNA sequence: TGTGCCAGTAGCCCCGGGACAGTCTCCTACGAGCAGTACTTC. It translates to CASSPGTVSYEQYF.

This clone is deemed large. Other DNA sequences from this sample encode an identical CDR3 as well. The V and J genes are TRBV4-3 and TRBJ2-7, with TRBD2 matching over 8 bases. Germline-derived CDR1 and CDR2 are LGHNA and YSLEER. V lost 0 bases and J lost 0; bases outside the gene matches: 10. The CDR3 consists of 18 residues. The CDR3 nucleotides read TGCGCCAGCAGCCAAGATCTTGCGGGAGGTCTCCTCTCCTACGAGCAGTACTTC. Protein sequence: CASSQDLAGGLLSYEQYF.

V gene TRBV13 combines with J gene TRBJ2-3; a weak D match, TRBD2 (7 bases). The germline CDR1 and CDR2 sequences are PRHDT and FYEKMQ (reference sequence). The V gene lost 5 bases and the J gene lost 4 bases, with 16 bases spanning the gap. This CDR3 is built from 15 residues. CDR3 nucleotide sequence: TGTGCCAGCAGCCAGCGGGGAGGGGGTTCAGATACGCAGTATTTT. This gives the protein CASSQRGGGSDTQYF.

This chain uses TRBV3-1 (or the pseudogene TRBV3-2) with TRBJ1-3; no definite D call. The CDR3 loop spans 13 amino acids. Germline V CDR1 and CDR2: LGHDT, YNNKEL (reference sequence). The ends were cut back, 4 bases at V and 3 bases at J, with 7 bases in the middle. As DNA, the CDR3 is TGTGCCAGCAGCCCCCACTTTGGAAACACCATATATTTT. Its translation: CASSPHFGNTIYF.

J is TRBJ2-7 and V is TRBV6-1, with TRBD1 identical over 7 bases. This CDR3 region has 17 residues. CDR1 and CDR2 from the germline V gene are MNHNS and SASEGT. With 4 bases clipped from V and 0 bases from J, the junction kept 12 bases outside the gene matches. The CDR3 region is CASSGRSSGGHSYEQYF. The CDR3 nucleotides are TGTGCCAGCAGTGGTCGCAGTTCAGGGGGACACTCCTACGAGCAGTACTTC.

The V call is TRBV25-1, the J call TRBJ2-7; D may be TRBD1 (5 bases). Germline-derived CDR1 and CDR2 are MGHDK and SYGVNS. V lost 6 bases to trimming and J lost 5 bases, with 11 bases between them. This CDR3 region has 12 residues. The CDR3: CASSRVLDEQYF. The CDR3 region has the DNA TGTGCCAGCAGCAGGGTTCTAGACGAGCAGTACTTC.

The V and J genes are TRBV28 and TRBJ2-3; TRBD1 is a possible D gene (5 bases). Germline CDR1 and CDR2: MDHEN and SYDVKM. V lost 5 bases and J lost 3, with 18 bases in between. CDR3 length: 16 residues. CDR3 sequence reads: CASSESGPQGTDTQYF. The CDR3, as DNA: TGTGCCAGCAGTGAATCCGGTCCCCAGGGAACAGATACGCAGTATTTT. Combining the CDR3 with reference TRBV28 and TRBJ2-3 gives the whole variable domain DVKVTQSSRYLVKRTGEKVFLECVQDMDHENMFWYRQDPGLGLRLIYFSYDVKMKEKGDIPEGYSVSREKKERFSLILESASTNQTSMYLCASSESGPQGTDTQYFGPGTRLTVL.

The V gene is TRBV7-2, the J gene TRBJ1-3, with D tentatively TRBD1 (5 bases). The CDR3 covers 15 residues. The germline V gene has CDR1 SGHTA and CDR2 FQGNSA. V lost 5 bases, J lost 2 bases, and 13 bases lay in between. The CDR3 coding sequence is TGTGCCAGCAGCCCCTCGGTGGGGCCTGGAAACACCATATATTTT. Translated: CASSPSVGPGNTIYF.

In nucleotides, the CDR3 is TGTGCCAGCAGCCGCAGAGGACTCGGTGTCTATGGCTACACCTTC. It is translated as CASSRRGLGVYGYTF. The chain employs TRBV3-1 (or the pseudogene TRBV3-2) and TRBJ1-2; D unresolved. V lost 4 bases, J lost 4 bases, and 16 bases lay in between. The CDR3 loop spans 15 amino acids. Germline assignment: CDR1 LGHDT and CDR2 YNNKEL (reference sequence).

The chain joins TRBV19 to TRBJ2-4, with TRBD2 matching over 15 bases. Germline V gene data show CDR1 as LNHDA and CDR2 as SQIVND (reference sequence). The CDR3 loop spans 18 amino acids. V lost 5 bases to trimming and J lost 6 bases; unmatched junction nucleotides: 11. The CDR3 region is CASSLSTRGLAGGNIQYF. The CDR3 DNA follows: TGTGCCAGTAGTCTCTCTACTCGGGGACTAGCGGGAGGAAACATTCAGTACTTC.

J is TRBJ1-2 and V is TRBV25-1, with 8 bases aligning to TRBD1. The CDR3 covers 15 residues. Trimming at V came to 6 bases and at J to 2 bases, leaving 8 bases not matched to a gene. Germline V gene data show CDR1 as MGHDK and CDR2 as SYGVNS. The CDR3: CASRKTGGGNYGYTF. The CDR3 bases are TGTGCCAGCAGGAAAACAGGGGGTGGAAACTATGGCTACACCTTC.

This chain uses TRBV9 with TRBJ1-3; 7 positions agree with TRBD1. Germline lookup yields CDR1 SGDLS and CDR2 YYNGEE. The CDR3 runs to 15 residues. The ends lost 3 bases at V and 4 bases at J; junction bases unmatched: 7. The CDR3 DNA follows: TGTGCCAGCAGCGATTCTGGGACAGTCGGAAACACCATATATTTT. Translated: CASSDSGTVGNTIYF.

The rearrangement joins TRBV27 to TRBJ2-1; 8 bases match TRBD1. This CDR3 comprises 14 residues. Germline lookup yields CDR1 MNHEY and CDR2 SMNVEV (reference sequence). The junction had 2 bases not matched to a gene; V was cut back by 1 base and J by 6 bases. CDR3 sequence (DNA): TGTGCCAGCAGTTTATGGACAGGGTCCAATGAGCAGTTCTTC. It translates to CASSLWTGSNEQFF.

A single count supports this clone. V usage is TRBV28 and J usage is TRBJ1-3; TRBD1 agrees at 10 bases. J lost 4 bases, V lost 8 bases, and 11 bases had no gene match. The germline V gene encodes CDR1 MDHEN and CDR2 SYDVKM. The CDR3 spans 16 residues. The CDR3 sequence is CASAYRGQGTGNTIYF. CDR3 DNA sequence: TGTGCCAGCGCTTACCGGGGACAGGGGACCGGAAACACCATATATTTT.

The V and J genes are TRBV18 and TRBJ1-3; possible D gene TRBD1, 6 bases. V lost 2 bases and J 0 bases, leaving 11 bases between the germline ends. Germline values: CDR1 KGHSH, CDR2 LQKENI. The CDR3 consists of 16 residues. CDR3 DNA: TGTGCCAGCTCACCAGCCAGGGGCAGCTCTGGAAACACCATATATTTT. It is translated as CASSPARGSSGNTIYF.

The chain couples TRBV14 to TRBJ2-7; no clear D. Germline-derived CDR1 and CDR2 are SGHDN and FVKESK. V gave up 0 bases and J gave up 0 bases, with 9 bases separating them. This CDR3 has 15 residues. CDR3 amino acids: CASSQDQVDSYEQYF. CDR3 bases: TGTGCCAGCAGCCAAGACCAGGTCGACTCCTACGAGCAGTACTTC.

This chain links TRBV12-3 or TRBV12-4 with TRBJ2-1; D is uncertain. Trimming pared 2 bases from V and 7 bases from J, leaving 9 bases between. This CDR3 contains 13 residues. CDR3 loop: CASSLQRENEQFF. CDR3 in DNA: TGTGCCAGCAGTTTACAGCGCGAGAATGAGCAGTTCTTC.